Described below is a single T cell receptor (beta chain) sequence and its context. The antigen remains unidentified. This specimen belongs to a study of T cells expressing NK-cell markers. Study summary: It was sorted CD3+CD56-NKG2C+, CD3+CD56+NKG2C- and CD3+CD56+NKG2C+ T cells that provided the TCR beta repertoires.

Study-level points and caveats: There remained a lack of clarity about HCMV specificity of expanded NKG2C+ T cell clones. A few of the donors also had these clonotypes leading their CD3+CD56-NKG2C+ fraction.

TCRdb reprocessed the 5' RACE reads; each CDR3 protein has one entry and no DNA is given. This repertoire includes about 260,000 distinct CDR3 sequences. Germline assignment: CDR1 LGHDT and CDR2 YNNKEL (reference sequence). The CDR3 contains 11 residues. This chain uses TRBV3-1 with TRBJ2-1. The sequenced material came from blood T cells: a sorted CD56 or NKG2C T cell subset, CD4+ or CD8+ T cells, or bulk PBMC T cells (not recorded which). This TCR was sampled from a woman between 18 and 75 years old in good health. The CDR3 protein is CASSQGGLQFF.